This TCR delta chain was sequenced in a study of Vδ1+ human thymocytes (dated by TCRdb to 2016 to 2019). Looking at the study overall: mRNA-level TRG and TRD CDR3 repertoires of highly purified Vdelta1+ thymocytes from young children were characterised as a data resource. Validation of the multiplex-based CDR3 amplicon strategy against 5'RACE-based CDR3 amplicon generation methods had been performed previously. Overall results and qualifications from the work: Many TRG clonotypes were found to be shared between donors (up to roughly 7x10^3), whereas TRD repertoires were found to be essentially private (max roughly 120 shared). Because unexpected Vdelta2 sequences could lead to misinterpretation of bulk repertoire data, the authors recommended using highly purified populations and single-cell validation. Thymic TRG and TRD repertoires appeared highly polyclonal with Gaussian CDR3 length distributions, unlike oligoclonal peripheral blood repertoires. Although sort purity was high, approximately 21% of thymic TRD sequences were Vdelta2 (with a few Vdelta3), in contrast to the peripheral blood Vdelta1+ controls. Because no clustering by age or sex was seen, donors were not stratified by age or sex in the analyses.

The table lists this clone with a few counts. Its antigen remains unidentified. Nothing much larger sits one base from this clone, and base qualities are not available. Thymic samples were depleted of alphabeta T cells, then CD3+ TCRVdelta1+ TCRVdelta2- thymocytes were FACS-sorted. A purity of roughly 97% to 99.6% was achieved for sorted Vdelta1+ thymocytes. Thymic specimens were obtained from several paediatric patients, aged from 5 days to 15 months, who were undergoing corrective cardiac surgery. Thymic tissue was dispersed and mononuclear cells isolated on a Histopaque-1077 density gradient. Staining used anti-TCRVdelta1 clone TS8.2, anti-TCRVdelta2 clone B6, anti-CD3 clone HIT3a and anti-TCRalphabeta clone IP26 antibodies. RNA extraction was performed with the RNeasy mini kit, and reverse transcription was done with Superscript III. To generate the CDR3 amplicons, a multiplex PCR was run using pooled V-gene forward primers together with a constant-region reverse primer that carried Illumina adaptor overhangs. After gel purification, the amplicons were indexed with Nextera index primers during approximately 8 additional PCR cycles and then purified using AMPure XP beads. The libraries were sequenced on an Illumina MiSeq using paired-end 250 bp reads, dual indexing and an approximately 20% PhiX spike-in. As for how the authors treated the data: FastQC was used to quality check the reads, while ea-utils fastq-join merged the TRG read pairs. IMGT/HighV-QUEST was used to annotate the sequences, only productive sequences with an unambiguous V-gene assignment were kept, and clonotypes were defined as sequences sharing an identical CDR3 sequence. VDJtools 1.1.1, tcR 2.2.3, Treemap and vegan Shannon diversity in R 3.4.4 were used for downstream analysis. With CATT, TCRdb called clones again from the public reads; duplicate DNA rows were later joined. The V and J calls were not made by the authors but by TCRdb's processing. Across this sample there are around 19,000 delta-chain clones, with about 8% seen only once. 0.8% to 1% of the sample is held by the ten biggest clonotypes.

Its CDR3 holds 21 amino acids, cysteine through phenylalanine. Only the CDR3 region is kept as DNA, spanning 63 bases read in frame from base 1. CDR1 and CDR2 (TSWWSYY, QGS) derive from the germline V gene. V was cut back by 0 bases and J by 0 bases, leaving a gap of 26 bases between them. The receptor was derived from a child under two years old who had congenital heart surgery. The sample was Vdelta1+ gamma-delta thymocytes from the thymus. The cell subset or site label of this sample denotes: FACS-sorted CD3+ TCRalphabeta- TCRVdelta1+ TCRVdelta2- thymocytes. Rearrangement joined TRDV1 to TRDJ1, and TRDD3 may be the D gene, going by 6 matching bases. CDR3 reads: CALGELIVPYRWGEYTDKLIF. In nucleotides, the sequence is TGTGCTCTTGGGGAACTAATTGTCCCCTACAGGTGGGGGGAGTACACCGATAAACTCATCTTT.